This TCR beta chain derives from a study of stem cell transplantation in POMP-related autoinflammatory disease. Study details: CD8+ T cells were low and CD4+ cells naive-skewed before transplant.

Per germline, CDR1 LGHNT and CDR2 FRNRAP. The CDR3 length is 13 residues. Trimming removed 2 bases at V and 12 bases at J, with 14 bases between. Produced via immunoSEQ multiplex PCR; TCRdb's table is partial and in-frame only. Here the sample spans over 25,000 clones, 80% to 90% being singletons. This clonotype was sampled from a human donor with POMP-related autoinflammation and immune dysregulation (PRAID). V usage is TRBV12-5 and J usage is TRBJ1-5, with a tentative D call TRBD1 (5 bases). Sequenced here: CD4+ T cells from PBMCs, sampled before stem cell transplantation. The CDR3 DNA is TGTGCTAGTGGTTTGACAGGCCTTGAGGGCCAGCATTTT. This gives the protein CASGLTGLEGQHF.